Included here is one T cell receptor (beta chain) sequence, with context. Time point meaning: baseline, week 1 (first vaccination visit). Described treatment: pre-vaccination baseline after standard-of-care therapy. This CDR3 is built from 15 residues. Germline V gene sequence: CDR1 MDHEN, CDR2 SYDVKM. The V segment lost 5 bases and the J segment 5 bases; nucleotides outside the gene matches: 8. The sample is drawn from a study of a mutant IDH1 vaccine in newly diagnosed glioma. Across the study: Earlier treatment was radiotherapy, temozolomide, or both, with most getting both.

TCRdb keeps only in-frame clones here, not all; method: immunoSEQ multiplex PCR. The repertoire holds around 18,000 clones, with roughly 95% as singletons. Material: peripheral blood mononuclear cells (PBMCs), obtained from a glioma patient treated with radiotherapy, temozolomide or both. The chain employs TRBV28 and TRBJ1-5; TRBD1 aligns across 8 bases. The clonotype originates from a woman in her late teens or twenties with glioma. Some clones in this sample may be carry-over from other donors' samples. Written as DNA, the CDR3 is TGTGCCAGCAGTGAGGCCGGGACAGGCGATCAGCCCCAGCATTTT. It codes for CASSEAGTGDQPQHF.